This record looks at one T cell receptor (beta chain) sequence and its context. This entry comes from a study of shared clonotypes between healthy human individuals. TCRdb keeps only in-frame clones here, not all; method: immunoSEQ multiplex PCR. The data show hundreds of thousands of clones, with over 65% seen just once and under 2% held by the top ten. This CDR3 region has 14 residues. V gave up 4 bases and J gave up 5 bases; unmatched junction bases: 9. CDR1 and CDR2 from the germline V gene are SQVTM and ANQGSEA. V usage is TRBV29-1 and J usage is TRBJ2-5, with TRBD2 matching over 8 bases. The clonotype originates from a woman aged 25 to 39 in good health. Sequencing was performed on memory CD4+ T cells sorted from blood. Subset in this sample: CD45RA-negative fraction. CDR3 protein: CSVGTSPGYETQYF. The CDR3 DNA sequence: TGCAGCGTTGGGACTAGCCCGGGATACGAGACCCAGTACTTC.